The rows below give T cell receptor beta chains drawn from one sample of a study of control samples from healthy donors and cancer patients. This table comes from immunoSEQ multiplex PCR, and its TCRdb copy is limited to in-frame clones, with some not included. The data contain under 200,000 clones, 91% of them singletons. The specimen was blood. These receptors all stem from a woman younger than 45 in good health. CDR3s include the opening cysteine and the closing phenylalanine or tryptophan. D genes are given only for firm matches. Size values are once, few and many counts, or a class for expanded clones, and some rows have none.

len,abundance,d_gene,j_gene,v_gene,CDR3nt,CDR3aa
15,-,-,TRBJ2-7,TRBV6-1,TGTGCCAGCAGTGAAGGGTGGTACAACTCCTACGAGCAGTACTTC,CASSEGWYNSYEQYF
16,-,TRBD2,TRBJ2-7,TRBV7-8,TGTGCCAGCAGCCCCCCCAGCGGGGGGCGCACCTACGAGCAGTACTTC,CASSPPSGGRTYEQYF
17,-,TRBD2,TRBJ2-1,TRBV5-1,TGCGCCAGCAGCTTGGGACTAGCGGGAAGCTCCTACAATGAGCAGTTCTTC,CASSLGLAGSSYNEQFF
14,-,TRBD1,TRBJ1-4,TRBV2,TGTGCCAGCACCCGGGACAGGGGTAATGAAAAACTGTTTTTT,CASTRDRGNEKLFF
14,-,-,TRBJ1-4,TRBV28,TGTGCCAGCAGCCCCTCGCAAACTAATGAAAAACTGTTTTTT,CASSPSQTNEKLFF
13,-,-,TRBJ2-7,TRBV19,TGTGCCAGTAGTATTTCGTTGTCCTACGAGCAGTACTTC,CASSISLSYEQYF
13,once,TRBD1,TRBJ1-1,TRBV3-1/TRBV3-2,TGTGCCAGCAGCCAGGACAGGGCCACTGAAGCTTTCTTT,CASSQDRATEAFF
11,-,-,TRBJ2-5,TRBV2,TGTGCCAGGGGACTTCAAGAGACCCAGTACTTC,CARGLQETQYF
15,-,-,TRBJ2-2,TRBV6-4,TGTGCCAGCAGCCTCACAGGGACGAACACCGGGGAGCTGTTTTTT,CASSLTGTNTGELFF
16,few,TRBD2,TRBJ2-3,TRBV4-2,TGTGCCAGCAGCCCACGGACTAGCGGGAAGACAGATACGCAGTATTTT,CASSPRTSGKTDTQYF
14,-,-,TRBJ1-2,TRBV7-9,TGTGCCAGCAGCTTAGGAGGGGCGAACTATGGCTACACCTTC,CASSLGGANYGYTF
14,-,-,TRBJ1-6,TRBV5-1,TGCGCCAGCAGCTACAGGGTAGCCAATTCACCCCTCCACTTT,CASSYRVANSPLHF
14,-,-,TRBJ2-7,TRBV7-3,TGTGCCAGCACCATTACTAGCAGCTCCTACGAGCAGTACTTC,CASTITSSSYEQYF
11,medium-sized,-,TRBJ1-1,TRBV3-1/TRBV3-2,TGTGCCAGCAGCCCAGGGACTGAAGCTTTCTTT,CASSPGTEAFF
13,-,-,TRBJ1-1,TRBV19,TGTGCCAGTAGTCGGGTAATAGGTACTGAAGCTTTCTTT,CASSRVIGTEAFF
14,-,TRBD2,TRBJ2-5,TRBV24-1,TGTGCCACCAGTGATTGGACTAGCCAAGAGACCCAGTACTTC,CATSDWTSQETQYF
13,-,TRBD1,TRBJ1-2,TRBV6-5,TGTGCCAGCAGGTCAGGGGGAGGGTATGGCTACACCTTC,CASRSGGGYGYTF
11,-,-,TRBJ2-1,TRBV11-3,TGTGCCAGCAGAATGAATAATGAGCAGTTCTTC,CASRMNNEQFF
17,-,TRBD1,TRBJ2-6,TRBV18,TGTGCCAGCTCACTAAGGACAGGGGGCTCTGGGGCCAACGTCCTGACTTTC,CASSLRTGGSGANVLTF
16,many,-,TRBJ1-1,TRBV29-1,TGCAGCGTTGCGAGGGGGACATTGCCCGTGAACACTGAAGCTTTCTTT,CSVARGTLPVNTEAFF
14,-,-,TRBJ1-3,TRBV30,TGTGCCTGGAGGGTGAGGGACTCTGGAAACACCATATATTTT,CAWRVRDSGNTIYF
16,-,-,TRBJ2-7,TRBV3-1/TRBV3-2,TGTGCCAGCAGCCAAGAAGGTAGCGGCAGGGCCTACGAGCAGTACTTC,CASSQEGSGRAYEQYF
14,-,-,TRBJ2-2,TRBV9,TGTGCCAGCAGCGTAGTTTCTAACACCGGGGAGCTGTTTTTT,CASSVVSNTGELFF
12,-,-,TRBJ1-1,TRBV19,TGTGCCAGTAGCCCCAGGGGAGGGAGAGCTTTCTTT,CASSPRGGRAFF
15,-,TRBD1,TRBJ1-6,TRBV25-1,TGTGCCAGCAGTGAATTTGCAGGGGGGAATTCACCCCTCCACTTT,CASSEFAGGNSPLHF
11,once,-,TRBJ1-1,TRBV25-1,TGTGCCAGCAGTGAAGGATCTGAAGCTTTCTTT,CASSEGSEAFF
13,-,-,TRBJ2-2,TRBV7-2,TGTGCCAGCAGCTTACTAGGATCCGGGGAGCTGTTTTTT,CASSLLGSGELFF
15,-,TRBD1,TRBJ2-7,TRBV11-2,TGTGCCAGCAGCTTAGAGAGGACAGGGTTCTACGAGCAGTACTTC,CASSLERTGFYEQYF
14,-,TRBD2,TRBJ2-1,TRBV19,TGTGCCAGTAGTATTAGCGGGAGGAGCGATGAGCAGTTCTTC,CASSISGRSDEQFF
13,-,-,TRBJ1-1,TRBV24-1,TGTGCCACCAGTGATTTGGGCTACACTGAAGCTTTCTTT,CATSDLGYTEAFF
13,-,-,TRBJ1-3,TRBV27,TGTGCCAGCAGTTTATCGATCGGAAACACCATATATTTT,CASSLSIGNTIYF
13,-,-,TRBJ1-6,TRBV12-3/TRBV12-4,TGTGCCAGCAGACCGAGAGACAATTCACCCCTCCACTTT,CASRPRDNSPLHF
12,-,TRBD1,TRBJ1-4,TRBV27,TGTGCCAGCCAGGGGGGGGGTGAAAAACTGTTTTTT,CASQGGGEKLFF
15,-,-,TRBJ1-1,TRBV2,TGTGCCAGCAGTGACGGGAGCACCATGAACACTGAAGCTTTCTTT,CASSDGSTMNTEAFF
14,-,-,TRBJ2-5,TRBV3-1/TRBV3-2,TGTGCCAGCAGCCAAGTTAGGGGAATGAAGACCCAGTACTTC,CASSQVRGMKTQYF
14,-,TRBD2,TRBJ2-2,TRBV19,TGTGCCAGTAGTTTAGCGGGGGGCCCCGGGGAGCTGTTTTTT,CASSLAGGPGELFF
12,-,TRBD1,TRBJ2-7,TRBV6-5,TGTGCCAGCACGGGACAGACCTACGAGCAGTACTTC,CASTGQTYEQYF